Sequencing of this TCR beta chain was carried out in a study of identical twins. Using its own MiXCR run on the 5' RACE reads, TCRdb lists one record per CDR3 protein. In the table there are 200,000 to 250,000 distinct CDR3 sequences, about 13% of which are singletons. V shed 2 bases, J shed 0 bases, and the junction held 6 bases outside the gene matches. The CDR3 loop spans 17 amino acids. CDR1 is ENHRY, CDR2 SYGVKD, per germline. The data also belong to a second study, concerning yellow fever vaccine responses in identical twins.

The J gene is TRBJ2-1, the V gene TRBV10-3, with 8 bases matching TRBD2. The clonotype originates from a woman in her late teens or twenties in good health. Sequenced input: memory (CD45RO+) T cells sorted from blood. The CDR3 sequence: CAISETPSGSSYNEQFF. CDR3 in DNA: TGTGCCATCAGTGAGACACCGAGCGGGAGCTCCTACAATGAGCAGTTCTTC.